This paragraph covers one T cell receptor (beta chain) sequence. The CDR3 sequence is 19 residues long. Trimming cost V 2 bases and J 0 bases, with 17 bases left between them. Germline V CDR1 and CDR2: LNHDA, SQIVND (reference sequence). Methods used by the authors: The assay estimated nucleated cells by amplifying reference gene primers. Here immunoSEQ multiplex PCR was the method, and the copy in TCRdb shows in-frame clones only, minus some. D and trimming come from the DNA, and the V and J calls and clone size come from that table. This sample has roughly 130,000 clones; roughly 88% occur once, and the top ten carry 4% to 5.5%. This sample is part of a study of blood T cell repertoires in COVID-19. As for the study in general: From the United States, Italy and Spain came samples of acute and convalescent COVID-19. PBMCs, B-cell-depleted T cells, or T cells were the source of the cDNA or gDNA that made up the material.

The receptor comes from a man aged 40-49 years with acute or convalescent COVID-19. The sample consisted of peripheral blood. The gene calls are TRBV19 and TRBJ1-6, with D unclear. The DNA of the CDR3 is TGTGCCAGTAGTATAAGAGGGTTTGGTTCGAGCTCCTATAATTCACCCCTCCACTTT. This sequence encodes CASSIRGFGSSSYNSPLHF.